What follows are 3 T cell receptor beta chains derived from one specimen sequenced in a study of prognosis after radiotherapy for stage I lung cancer (dated by TCRdb to the early 2020s). TCRdb names Illumina HiSeq 3000 as the instrument used. Two rounds of multiplex PCR were used to amplify the TCR beta CDR3 region from genomic DNA. In the first round of PCR, primers specific to each TRBV and TRBJ gene were used, and the primer sequences are filed in Chinese patent CN105087789A. The public reads were quality trimmed at Q25 with fastp and then assembled into clones with MiXCR by TCRdb, keeping productive beta chains. Each record represents a unique CDR3 protein, reported with the most common genes and DNA among its rows. This sample lists about 18,000 distinct CDR3 sequences; 44% were detected once. About two fifths of the sample lies in the top ten. Sequenced here: PBMCs, sampled before or after stereotactic body radiation therapy (not recorded which). The source is a donor over 45 with non-small cell lung cancer.

The V call is TRBV2, the J call TRBJ1-5; D gene unclear. Germline V lookup: CDR1 SNHLY, CDR2 FYNNEI. Trimming took off 3 bases at V and 6 bases at J, with 9 bases between the two ends. This CDR3 contains 13 residues. The chain's CDR3 is CASSDTALQPQHF. The CDR3 DNA reads as TGTGCCAGCAGTGATACTGCTCTTCAGCCCCAGCATTTT.

This clonotype occurred a few times. A read error is likely here: a far larger clone is one base away. This chain joins TRBV7-3 and TRBJ1-2; D perhaps matches TRBD1 (5 bases). This CDR3 is built from 14 residues. The germline CDR1 and CDR2 sequences are SGHTA and FQGTGA. V lost 5 bases, J lost 8 bases, and 18 bases lay in between. CDR3 residues: CASSRDRAGPGYTF. The DNA for the CDR3 is TGTGCCAGCAGCAGAGATCGAGCAGGGCCCGGCTACACCTTC.

This clonotype was recorded at least ten times. The V and J genes are TRBV20-1 and TRBJ2-3; 11 bases agree with TRBD2. Trimming at V came to 0 bases and at J to 4 bases, leaving 6 bases not matched to a gene. The CDR3 contains 16 residues. In germline, CDR1 is DFQATT, CDR2 SNEGSKA (reference sequence). The CDR3 DNA sequence: TGCAGTGCTAGAGATTCCTTACTAGCGGGAGCAGATACGCAGTATTTT. This gives the protein CSARDSLLAGADTQYF.